The clone carrying this T cell receptor (beta chain) is medium-sized. What it binds is unknown. The data stem from a study of circulating CD8 cells and anti-PD-1 response in melanoma. Study background: About 45% of the 13 patients had prior targeted therapy or immunotherapy; seven did not. Points from the study as a whole: Expanded sorted subsets were checked for tumor reactivity using peptides.

Four subsets defined by PD-1 and/or TIGIT were sorted from live CD3+CD8+TCRalphabeta+ cells. Each library started from roughly 15 ng of total RNA using the QIAseq Immune Repertoire TCR panel. TCRdb called the reads again in MiXCR, with one record for every CDR3 protein. Of more than 500 distinct CDR3 sequences detected, roughly 7.5% appear once; the ten largest clones hold 15% to 20%. Looked up from germline, CDR1 is MDHEN and CDR2 is SYDVKM. CDR3 length: 17 amino acids. V shed 4 bases, J shed 1 base, and the junction held 10 bases outside the gene matches. This receptor was taken from a human donor with melanoma. Sequencing used CD8+ T cells from PBMCs, obtained at baseline or after one month of anti-PD-1 therapy (not recorded which). The chain combines TRBV28 with TRBJ2-4; 7 bases fit TRBD2. CDR3 coding DNA: TGTGCCAGCAGTTCGGGACGGGGGGTCTCTGCCAAAAACATTCAGTACTTC. It specifies CASSSGRGVSAKNIQYF.